Described below is a single TCR beta chain sequence and its context. The antigen is unknown. With autoimmune disease history or systemic immunosuppression, patients were excluded. The data stem from a study of OX40 agonist ivuxolimab in advanced cancers. Study-wide context: Patients got intravenous ivuxolimab at 0.01 to 10 mg/kg every 2 weeks.

Findings of the study overall: There were also nonresponders showing low normalized T-cell clonal expansion. The antigens recognized by the expanded peripheral T cells, that is their antigen specificity, were not determined.

Germline CDR1 SGHTS, CDR2 YDEGEE. The CDR3 runs 12 residues. V lost 0 bases and J lost 4, with 4 bases in between. The table came from immunoSEQ multiplex PCR; TCRdb's copy has only in-frame clones and leaves some out. The table lists under 70,000 clones, roughly 89% of them singletons. This clonotype was sampled from an adult with an advanced solid tumor such as melanoma, head and neck, liver or kidney cancer. Sequencing used CD4+ or CD8+ T cells sorted from blood, obtained in a trial of the OX40 agonist ivuxolimab. The chain has TRBV5-8 and TRBJ1-2, with D hard to call. CDR3 nucleotide sequence: TGTGCCAGCAGCTTGGGGGGCTATGGCTACACCTTC. Amino acids: CASSLGGYGYTF.